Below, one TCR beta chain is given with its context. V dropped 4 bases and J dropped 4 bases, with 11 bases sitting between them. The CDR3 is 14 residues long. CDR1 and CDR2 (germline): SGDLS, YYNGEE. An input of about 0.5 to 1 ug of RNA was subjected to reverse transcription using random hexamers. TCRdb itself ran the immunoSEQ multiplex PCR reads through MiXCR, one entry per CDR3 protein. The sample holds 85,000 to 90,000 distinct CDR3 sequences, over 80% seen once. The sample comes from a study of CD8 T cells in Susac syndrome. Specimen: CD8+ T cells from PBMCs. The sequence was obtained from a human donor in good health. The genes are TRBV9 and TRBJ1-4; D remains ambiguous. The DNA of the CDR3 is TGTGCCAGCAGCCCCGGATCCTATAATGAAAAACTGTTTTTT. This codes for CASSPGSYNEKLFF.